The 30 T cell receptor beta chains reported below all come from one sample, sequenced in a study of OX40 agonist ivuxolimab in advanced cancers. Produced via immunoSEQ multiplex PCR; TCRdb's table is partial and in-frame only. Of approximately 78,000 clones in the sample, about 87% were seen once. This material consisted of CD4+ or CD8+ T cells sorted from blood, taken in a trial of the OX40 agonist ivuxolimab. These receptors all stem from an adult with an advanced solid tumor such as melanoma, head and neck, liver or kidney cancer.

The chain combines TRBV6-6 with TRBJ2-1; the match to TRBD1 covers 7 bases. Germline values: CDR1 MNHNY, CDR2 SVGAGI (reference sequence). J was trimmed by 6 bases and V by 4 bases; bases with no gene match: 6. The CDR3 length is 14 residues. The CDR3 DNA follows: TGTGCCAGCAGTTTCACAGGGGTGGTCAATGAGCAGTTCTTC. Translated, it gives CASSFTGVVNEQFF.

The chain uses TRBV7-9 and TRBJ2-3; D is undetermined. The ends were cut back, 5 bases at V and 2 bases at J, with 11 bases in the middle. This CDR3 comprises 14 residues. Per germline, CDR1 SEHNR and CDR2 FQNEAQ (reference sequence). The CDR3 loop reads CASSPSGFTDTQYF. CDR3 DNA: TGTGCCAGCAGCCCCTCTGGATTCACAGATACGCAGTATTTT.

This chain connects TRBV7-9 to TRBJ2-5, with a possible D match to TRBD2 (7 bases). V was pared by 3 bases and J by 4 bases, with 12 bases between. CDR3 size: 14 residues. Looked up from germline, CDR1 is SEHNR and CDR2 is FQNEAQ (reference sequence). The chain's CDR3 is CASSLQGGAETQYF. Here the CDR3 DNA reads TGTGCCAGCAGCTTGCAAGGGGGGGCAGAGACCCAGTACTTC.

The V and J genes are TRBV7-6 and TRBJ2-5; D is perhaps TRBD2 (6 bases). The CDR3 runs 14 residues. Germline CDR1 reads SGHVS; CDR2 reads FNYEAQ. V was pared by 3 bases and J by 2 bases, with 10 bases between. Here the CDR3 DNA reads TGTGCCAGCAGCTTGGGGACTGAGCAAGAGACCCAGTACTTC. It is translated as CASSLGTEQETQYF.

The rearrangement links TRBV6-6 to TRBJ1-2; D is uncertain. V lost 4 bases to trimming and J lost 2 bases, with 11 bases between them. The CDR3 runs 14 residues. Germline V gene data show CDR1 as MNHNY and CDR2 as SVGAGI (reference sequence). The CDR3 protein is CASSSTSQNYGYTF. CDR3 bases: TGTGCCAGCAGTTCCACTTCCCAGAACTATGGCTACACCTTC.

The chain joins TRBV28 to TRBJ1-5; 7 nucleotides align to TRBD1. Germline trimming cut 3 bases from V and 5 bases from J; bases unmatched to any gene: 7. This CDR3 spans 15 amino acids. Germline V gives CDR1 MDHEN, CDR2 SYDVKM. The CDR3 bases are TGTGCCAGCAGTTTTTGGACAGGAACCTATCAGCCCCAGCATTTT. This sequence encodes CASSFWTGTYQPQHF.

This chain links TRBV29-1 with TRBJ2-1; 11 bases align to TRBD2. CDR3 length equals 15 residues. J gave up 2 bases and V 6 bases, and 6 bases lay outside the gene matches. CDR1 and CDR2 (germline): SQVTM, ANQGSEA. The CDR3 DNA is TGCAGCGTACGACTAGCGGGGAGCACCTACAATGAGCAGTTCTTC. This codes for CSVRLAGSTYNEQFF.

V is TRBV29-1 and J is TRBJ2-1; no firm D call. Germline V gene lookup returns CDR1 SQVTM and CDR2 ANQGSEA. This CDR3 has 11 amino acids. The V gene lost 7 bases and the J gene lost 5 bases, with 9 bases spanning the gap. The CDR3 nucleotides read TGCAGCGGAACCATAAACAATGAGCAGTTCTTC. Amino acids: CSGTINNEQFF.

The chain is built from TRBV5-4 and TRBJ1-2; 8 positions agree with TRBD1. Germline values: CDR1 SGHNT, CDR2 YYREEE (reference sequence). V gave up 0 bases and J gave up 8 bases; unmatched junction bases: 6. CDR3 length: 14 amino acids. CDR3 DNA: TGTGCCAGCAGCTTGGATTCAGGGGGCTGGGGCTACACCTTC. Its translation is CASSLDSGGWGYTF.

This chain links TRBV29-1 with TRBJ2-3; D is perhaps TRBD2 (5 bases). CDR3 length equals 11 residues. In germline, CDR1 is SQVTM, CDR2 ANQGSEA. In DNA, the CDR3 is TGCAGTGGGAGCTACACAGATACGCAGTATTTT. It encodes CSGSYTDTQYF.

This clone was counted once. This sequence joins TRBV29-1 and TRBJ1-5; D might be TRBD1 (5 bases). The CDR3 has 12 residues. Trimming left V 4 bases short and J 5 bases short, with 9 bases between. Germline lookup yields CDR1 SQVTM and CDR2 ANQGSEA. Here the CDR3 reads CSVGGPDQPQHF. The CDR3 region has the DNA TGCAGCGTTGGGGGACCCGATCAGCCCCAGCATTTT.

V and J are TRBV19 and TRBJ1-6; D is possibly TRBD1 (6 bases). Per germline, CDR1 LNHDA and CDR2 SQIVND (reference sequence). V was shortened by 4 bases and J by 5 bases, with 9 bases between the two germline ends. The CDR3 is 14 amino acids. The CDR3, as DNA: TGTGCCAGTAGTACAGGACAGAATAATTCACCCCTCCACTTT. Protein: CASSTGQNNSPLHF. The entire variable domain, with the rest obtained from reference TRBV19 and TRBJ1-6, is as follows: DGGITQSPKYLFRKEGQNVTLSCEQNLNHDAMYWYRQDPGQGLRLIYYSQIVNDFQKGDIAEGYSVSREKKESFPLTVTSAQKNPTAFYLCASSTGQNNSPLHFGNGTRLTVT.

The chain employs TRBV7-9 and TRBJ2-1; D perhaps matches TRBD2 (6 bases). V gave up 5 bases and J gave up 8 bases, with 16 bases separating them. CDR3 length: 14 amino acids. Germline lookup yields CDR1 SEHNR and CDR2 FQNEAQ (reference sequence). The CDR3 sequence is CASSPVRGADEQFF. As DNA, the CDR3 is TGTGCCAGCAGCCCAGTGCGGGGCGCAGATGAGCAGTTCTTC.

The chain employs TRBV19 and TRBJ1-4, with a weak D call TRBD1 (6 bases). The CDR3 length is 14 residues. V gave up 6 bases and J gave up 4 bases, with 12 bases separating them. Germline values: CDR1 LNHDA, CDR2 SQIVND (reference sequence). The CDR3 DNA reads as TGTGCCAGTAGCGCTCGACAGGTTAATGAAAAACTGTTTTTT. This sequence encodes CASSARQVNEKLFF.

The gene calls are TRBV10-3 and TRBJ2-2; D call uncertain. CDR1 is ENHRY, CDR2 SYGVKD, per germline. Between the trimmed V and J ends, which lost 3 bases and 0 bases, there was a span of 8 bases. This CDR3 comprises 15 residues. The CDR3 bases are TGTGCCATCAGTGAAGGGCTGACGAACACCGGGGAGCTGTTTTTT. The encoded protein is CAISEGLTNTGELFF.

The rearrangement links TRBV23-1 to TRBJ2-6; no definite D call. TRBV23-1 is an open reading frame, and its role is uncertain. The CDR3 totals 19 residues. Trimming removed 6 bases at V and 2 bases at J, with 23 bases between. The CDR3 sequence: CASSPSSWIGPAGANVLTF. The CDR3 DNA sequence: TGCGCCAGCAGCCCGTCCTCTTGGATAGGGCCGGCTGGGGCCAACGTCCTGACTTTC.

The count of this clone is one. V is TRBV7-6 and J is TRBJ2-2, with D possibly being TRBD2 (6 bases). This CDR3 comprises 16 residues. V lost 5 bases to trimming and J lost 4 bases, with 17 bases between them. Germline-derived CDR1 and CDR2 are SGHVS and FNYEAQ. The CDR3 DNA follows: TGTGCCAGCAGCACGGGACTTACAGAGGCCACCGGGGAGCTGTTTTTT. It yields the protein CASSTGLTEATGELFF.

This rearrangement joins TRBV7-3 to TRBJ2-3, with D uncertain. This CDR3 region has 17 residues. The germline V gene has CDR1 SGHTA and CDR2 FQGTGA. Trimming shortened V by 0 bases and J by 2 bases, and 15 bases separated the two germline ends. The CDR3, as DNA: TGTGCCAGCAGCTTAACGCCGGCTCCTGATTTCACAGATACGCAGTATTTT. This translates into CASSLTPAPDFTDTQYF.

The chain employs TRBV28 and TRBJ1-5; the D gene is possibly TRBD1 (6 bases). V shed 2 bases and J shed 1 base, with 15 bases lying between them. The germline gives CDR1 MDHEN, CDR2 SYDVKM. The length of the CDR3 is 17 residues. In DNA, the CDR3 is TGTGCCAGCAGTTTACACCGAGACAGGAGAAGCAATCAGCCCCAGCATTTT. It is translated as CASSLHRDRRSNQPQHF.

This clone is a singleton in its sample. CDR3 nucleotide sequence: TGTGCTAGTGGTCCTGCTCGACAGGGCACAGATACGCAGTATTTT. Protein: CASGPARQGTDTQYF. The genes are TRBV12-5 and TRBJ2-3; D is possibly TRBD1 (6 bases). The ends were cut back, 5 bases at V and 1 base at J, with 13 bases in the middle. Per the germline V gene, CDR1 is LGHNT and CDR2 is FRNRAP. The CDR3 runs 15 residues.

The gene calls are TRBV11-2 and TRBJ2-2; D is tentatively TRBD1 or TRBD2 (5 bases each). Germline V lookup: CDR1 SGHAT, CDR2 FQNNGV. V shed 6 bases and J shed 5 bases, with 19 bases lying between them. This CDR3 is built from 16 residues. The CDR3 is CASSGGDSIPTGELFF. The CDR3 bases are TGTGCCAGCAGTGGGGGAGACAGCATTCCGACCGGGGAGCTGTTTTTT.

The V call is TRBV7-2, the J call TRBJ2-5, with a possible D match to TRBD1 (5 bases). The CDR3 is made up of 14 amino acids. Germline CDR1 SGHTA, CDR2 FQGNSA. Trimming shortened V by 8 bases and J by 1 base, and 14 bases separated the two germline ends. The CDR3 spells CASGRQSFQETQYF. The CDR3 DNA is TGTGCCAGCGGAAGACAGAGCTTCCAAGAGACCCAGTACTTC. Together with reference TRBV7-2 and TRBJ2-5, the CDR3 gives the full variable domain: GAGVSQSPSNKVTEKGKDVELRCDPISGHTALYWYRQSLGQGLEFLIYFQGNSAPDKSGLPSDRFSAERTGGSVSTLTIQRTQQEDSAVYLCASGRQSFQETQYFGPGTRLLVL.

This sequence joins TRBV5-6 and TRBJ1-1; perhaps TRBD1 as D (5 bases). V lost 1 base, J lost 4 bases, and 14 bases lay in between. The germline V gene has CDR1 SGHDT and CDR2 YYEEEE. The CDR3 is 15 amino acids. The CDR3 protein is CASSLPGPEATEAFF. CDR3 nucleotide sequence: TGTGCCAGCAGCTTGCCGGGACCTGAGGCCACTGAAGCTTTCTTT.

This clone occurred once. This chain links TRBV5-1 with TRBJ2-3; 11 nucleotides line up with TRBD2. The trim removed 0 bases at V and 2 bases at J, leaving 2 bases unmatched. Germline V gives CDR1 SGHRS, CDR2 YFSETQ. The CDR3 totals 16 residues. The CDR3 coding sequence is TGCGCCAGCAGCTTGGTAGCGGGGGGGCTCACAGATACGCAGTATTTT. Amino acid sequence: CASSLVAGGLTDTQYF.

The chain's CDR3 is CASSVGGGGYTF. CDR3 DNA: TGTGCCAGCAGTGTGGGGGGGGGTGGCTACACCTTC. This chain joins TRBV6-5 and TRBJ1-2; weak D call: TRBD1 (5 bases). The CDR3 has 12 residues. Germline values: CDR1 MNHEY, CDR2 SVGAGI. V was shortened by 5 bases and J by 7 bases, with 11 bases between the two germline ends.

The chain links TRBV28 to TRBJ1-3, with 7 nucleotides matching TRBD1. CDR1 and CDR2 from the germline V gene are MDHEN and SYDVKM. This CDR3 region has 15 residues. Trimming removed 9 bases from V and 0 bases from J; junction bases left unmatched: 8. The CDR3 region is CARVTGTDSGNTIYF. CDR3 coding DNA: TGTGCCAGGGTGACCGGGACAGACTCTGGAAACACCATATATTTT.

This sequence joins TRBV28 and TRBJ1-2; D is unclear. Trimming removed 2 bases from V and 8 bases from J, with 9 bases in between. Looked up from germline, CDR1 is MDHEN and CDR2 is SYDVKM. There are 12 residues in the CDR3. CDR3 coding DNA: TGTGCCAGCAGTTTAGGGCAGAGAGGCTACACCTTC. It yields the protein CASSLGQRGYTF.

The chain joins TRBV4-3 to TRBJ1-2; D gene ambiguous. The CDR3 extends over 15 amino acids. V was clipped by 6 bases and J by 4 bases, with 18 bases between them. Per germline, CDR1 LGHNA and CDR2 YSLEER. The CDR3 loop reads CASSPEVYGIYGYTF. The CDR3 region has the DNA TGCGCCAGCAGTCCCGAAGTATACGGAATCTATGGCTACACCTTC.

This clone appeared once. The chain is built from TRBV2 and TRBJ2-3; 7 bases are shared with TRBD2. CDR3 length: 15 residues. CDR1 and CDR2 from the germline V gene are SNHLY and FYNNEI. Germline trimming cut 6 bases from V and 1 base from J; bases unmatched to any gene: 7. CDR3 in amino acids: CASSLGGTRTDTQYF. For the CDR3, the DNA is TGTGCCAGCAGCCTGGGGGGGACCCGCACAGATACGCAGTATTTT. Full variable domain (outside the CDR3, taken from reference TRBV2 and TRBJ2-3): EPEVTQTPSHQVTQMGQEVILRCVPISNHLYFYWYRQILGQKVEFLVSFYNNEISEKSEIFDDQFSVERPDGSNFTLKIRSTKLEDSAMYFCASSLGGTRTDTQYFGPGTRLTVL.

Regarding this clone: One end of the junction is discordant with germline, which a read error may explain. Within the sample, other DNA sequences also encode this same CDR3. In DNA form, the CDR3 reads TGCGCCAGCAATGGGAATCTAGCGGGAGCCGGGGAGCTATTTTTT. This encodes CASNGNLAGAGELFF. The V and J genes are TRBV5-1 and TRBJ2-2; 10 bases are a match to TRBD2. Germline V lookup: CDR1 SGHRS, CDR2 YFSETQ. The CDR3 spans 15 residues.